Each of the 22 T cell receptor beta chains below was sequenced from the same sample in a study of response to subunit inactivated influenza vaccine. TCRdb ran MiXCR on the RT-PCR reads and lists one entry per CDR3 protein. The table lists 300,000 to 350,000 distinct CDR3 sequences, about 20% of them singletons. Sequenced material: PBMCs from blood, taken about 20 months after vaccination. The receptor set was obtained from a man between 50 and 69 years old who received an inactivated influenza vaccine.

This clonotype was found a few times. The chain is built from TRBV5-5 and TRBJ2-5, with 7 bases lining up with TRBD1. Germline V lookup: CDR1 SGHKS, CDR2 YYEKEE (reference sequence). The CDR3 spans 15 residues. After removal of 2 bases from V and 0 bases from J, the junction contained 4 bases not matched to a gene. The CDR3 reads CASSLMTGNQETQYF. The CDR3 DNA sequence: TGTGCCAGCAGCTTAATGACAGGGAACCAAGAGACCCAGTACTTC.

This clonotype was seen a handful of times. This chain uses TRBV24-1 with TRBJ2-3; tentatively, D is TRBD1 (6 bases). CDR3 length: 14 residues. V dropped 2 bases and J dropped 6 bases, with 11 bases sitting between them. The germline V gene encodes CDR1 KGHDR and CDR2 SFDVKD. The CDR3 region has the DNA TGTGCCACCAGTGATTCTGGGGGCTGGGATACGCAGTATTTT. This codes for CATSDSGGWDTQYF.

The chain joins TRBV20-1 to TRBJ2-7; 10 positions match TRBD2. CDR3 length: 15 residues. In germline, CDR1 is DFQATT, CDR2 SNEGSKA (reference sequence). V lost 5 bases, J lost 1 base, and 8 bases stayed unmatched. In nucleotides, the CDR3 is TGCAGTGCTGACCGTAGCGGGGGGACTTCCTACGAGCAGTACTTC. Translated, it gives CSADRSGGTSYEQYF.

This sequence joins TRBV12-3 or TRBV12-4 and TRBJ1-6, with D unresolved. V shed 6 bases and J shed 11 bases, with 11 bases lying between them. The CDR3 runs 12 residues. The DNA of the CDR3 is TGTGCCAGCAGCCCGAGTAGGCCACCCCTCCACTTT. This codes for CASSPSRPPLHF.

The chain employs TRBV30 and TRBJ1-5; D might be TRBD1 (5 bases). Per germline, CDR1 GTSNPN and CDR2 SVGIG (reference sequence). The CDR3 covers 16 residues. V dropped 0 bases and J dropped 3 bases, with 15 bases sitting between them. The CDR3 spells CAWSVRRGVVNQPQHF. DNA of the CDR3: TGTGCCTGGAGTGTACGTCGGGGGGTTGTCAATCAGCCCCAGCATTTT.

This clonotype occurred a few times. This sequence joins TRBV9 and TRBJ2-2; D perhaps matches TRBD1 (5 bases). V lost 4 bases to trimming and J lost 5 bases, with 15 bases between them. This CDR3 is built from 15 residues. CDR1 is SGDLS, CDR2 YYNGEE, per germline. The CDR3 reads CASSLGPAGTGELFF. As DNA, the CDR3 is TGTGCCAGCAGCCTCGGCCCTGCAGGGACCGGGGAGCTGTTTTTT.

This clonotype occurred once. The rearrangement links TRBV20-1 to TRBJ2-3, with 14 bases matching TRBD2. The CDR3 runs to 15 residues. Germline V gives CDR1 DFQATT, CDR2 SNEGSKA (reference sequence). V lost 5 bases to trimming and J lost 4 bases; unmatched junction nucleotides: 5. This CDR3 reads CSAALTSGRADTQYF. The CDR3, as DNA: TGCAGTGCTGCCCTGACTAGCGGGAGGGCAGATACGCAGTATTTT.

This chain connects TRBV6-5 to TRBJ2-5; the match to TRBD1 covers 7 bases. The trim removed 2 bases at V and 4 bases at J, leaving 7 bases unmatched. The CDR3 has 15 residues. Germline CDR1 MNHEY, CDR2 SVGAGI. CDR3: CASSYGQAIGETQYF. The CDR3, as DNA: TGTGCCAGCAGTTACGGACAGGCGATAGGAGAGACCCAGTACTTC.

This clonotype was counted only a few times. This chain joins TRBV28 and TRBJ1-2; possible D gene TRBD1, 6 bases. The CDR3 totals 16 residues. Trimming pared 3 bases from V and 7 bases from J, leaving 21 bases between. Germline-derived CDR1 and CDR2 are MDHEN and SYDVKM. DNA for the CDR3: TGTGCCAGCAGTTTGCGGGTTCCGCCGGACAGCGGTGGCTACACCTTC. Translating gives CASSLRVPPDSGGYTF.

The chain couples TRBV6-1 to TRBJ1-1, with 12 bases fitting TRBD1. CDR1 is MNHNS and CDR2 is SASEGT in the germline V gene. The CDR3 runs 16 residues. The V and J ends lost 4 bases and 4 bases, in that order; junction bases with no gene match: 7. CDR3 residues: CASSGYPGQGATEAFF. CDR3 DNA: TGTGCCAGCAGTGGTTATCCGGGACAGGGGGCCACTGAAGCTTTCTTT.

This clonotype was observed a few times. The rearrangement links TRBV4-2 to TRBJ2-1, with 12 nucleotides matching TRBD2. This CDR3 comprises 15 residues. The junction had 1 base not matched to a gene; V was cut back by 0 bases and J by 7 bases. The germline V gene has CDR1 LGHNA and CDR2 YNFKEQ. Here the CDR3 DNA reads TGTGCCAGCAGCCAAGAAACTAGCGGGAGGAATGAGCAGTTCTTC. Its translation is CASSQETSGRNEQFF.

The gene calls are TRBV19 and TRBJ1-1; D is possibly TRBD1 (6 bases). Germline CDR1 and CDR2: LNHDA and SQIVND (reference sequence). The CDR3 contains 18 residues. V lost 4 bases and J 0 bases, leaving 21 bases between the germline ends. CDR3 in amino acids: CASSTRGRGGSMNTEAFF. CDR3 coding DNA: TGTGCCAGTAGTACCCGAGGCAGGGGTGGTTCGATGAACACTGAAGCTTTCTTT. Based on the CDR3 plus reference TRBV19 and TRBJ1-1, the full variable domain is DGGITQSPKYLFRKEGQNVTLSCEQNLNHDAMYWYRQDPGQGLRLIYYSQIVNDFQKGDIAEGYSVSREKKESFPLTVTSAQKNPTAFYLCASSTRGRGGSMNTEAFFGQGTRLTVV.

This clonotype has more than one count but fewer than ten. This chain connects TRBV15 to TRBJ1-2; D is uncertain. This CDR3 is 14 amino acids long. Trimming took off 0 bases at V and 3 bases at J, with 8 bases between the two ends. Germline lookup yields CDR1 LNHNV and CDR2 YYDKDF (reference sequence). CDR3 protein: CATSREEGYYGYTF. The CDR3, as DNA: TGTGCCACCAGCAGAGAGGAGGGTTACTATGGCTACACCTTC.

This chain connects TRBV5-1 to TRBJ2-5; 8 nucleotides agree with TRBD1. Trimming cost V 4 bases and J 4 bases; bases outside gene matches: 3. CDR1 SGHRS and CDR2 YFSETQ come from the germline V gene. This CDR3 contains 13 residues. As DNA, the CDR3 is TGCGCCAGCAGCCCCGGGACAGGAGAGACCCAGTACTTC. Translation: CASSPGTGETQYF.

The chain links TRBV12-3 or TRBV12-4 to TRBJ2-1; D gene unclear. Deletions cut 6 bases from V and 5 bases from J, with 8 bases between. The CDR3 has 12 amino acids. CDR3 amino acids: CASSTRDNEQFF. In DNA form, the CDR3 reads TGTGCCAGCAGCACTCGGGACAATGAGCAGTTCTTC.

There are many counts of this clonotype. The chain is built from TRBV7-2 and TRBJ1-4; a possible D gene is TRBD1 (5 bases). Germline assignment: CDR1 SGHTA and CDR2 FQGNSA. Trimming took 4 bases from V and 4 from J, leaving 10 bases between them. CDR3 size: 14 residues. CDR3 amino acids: CASSYGDYNEKLFF. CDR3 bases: TGTGCCAGCAGCTACGGGGACTATAATGAAAAACTGTTTTTT.

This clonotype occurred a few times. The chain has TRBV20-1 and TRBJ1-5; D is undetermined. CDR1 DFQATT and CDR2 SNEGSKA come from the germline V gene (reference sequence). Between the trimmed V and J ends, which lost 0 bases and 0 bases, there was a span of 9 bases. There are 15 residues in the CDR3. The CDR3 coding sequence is TGCAGTGCTAGAGAGCCGCCATATAGCAATCAGCCCCAGCATTTT. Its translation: CSAREPPYSNQPQHF.

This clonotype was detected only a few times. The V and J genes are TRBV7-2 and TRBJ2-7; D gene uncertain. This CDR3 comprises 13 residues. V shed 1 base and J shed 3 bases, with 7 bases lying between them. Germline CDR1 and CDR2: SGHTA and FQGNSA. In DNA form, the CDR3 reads TGTGCCAGCAGCTTAGGGGATTTCTACGAGCAGTACTTC. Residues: CASSLGDFYEQYF. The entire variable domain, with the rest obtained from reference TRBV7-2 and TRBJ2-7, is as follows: GAGVSQSPSNKVTEKGKDVELRCDPISGHTALYWYRQSLGQGLEFLIYFQGNSAPDKSGLPSDRFSAERTGGSVSTLTIQRTQQEDSAVYLCASSLGDFYEQYFGPGTRLTVT.

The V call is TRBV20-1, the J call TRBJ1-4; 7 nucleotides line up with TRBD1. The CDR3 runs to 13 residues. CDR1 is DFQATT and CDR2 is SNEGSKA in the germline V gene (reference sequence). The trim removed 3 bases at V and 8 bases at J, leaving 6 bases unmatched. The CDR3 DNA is TGCAGTGCTAGGGACAGGCAGTGGGAAAAACTGTTTTTT. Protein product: CSARDRQWEKLFF.

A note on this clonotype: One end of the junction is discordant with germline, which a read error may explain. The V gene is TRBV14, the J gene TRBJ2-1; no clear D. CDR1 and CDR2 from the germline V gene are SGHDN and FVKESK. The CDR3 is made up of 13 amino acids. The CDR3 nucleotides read TGTGCCAGCAGCCAAGATTTGGGGTCTCCCCTTCTCTTC. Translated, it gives CASSQDLGSPLLF.

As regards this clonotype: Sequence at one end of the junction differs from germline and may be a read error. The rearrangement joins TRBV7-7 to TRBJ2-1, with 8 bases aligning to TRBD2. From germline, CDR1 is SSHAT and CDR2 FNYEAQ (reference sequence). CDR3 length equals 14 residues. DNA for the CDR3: TGTGCTAGCAGCTTAGCCCAGACTAGCGCTGAGCAGTTCTTC. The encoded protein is CASSLAQTSAEQFF.

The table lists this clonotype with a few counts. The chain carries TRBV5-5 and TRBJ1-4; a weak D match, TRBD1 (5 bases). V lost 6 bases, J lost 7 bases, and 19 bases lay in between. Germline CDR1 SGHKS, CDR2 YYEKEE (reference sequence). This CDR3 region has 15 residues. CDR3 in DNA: TGTGCCAGCACTGACCCGGGACGAGATCCTGAAAAACTGTTTTTT. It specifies CASTDPGRDPEKLFF.